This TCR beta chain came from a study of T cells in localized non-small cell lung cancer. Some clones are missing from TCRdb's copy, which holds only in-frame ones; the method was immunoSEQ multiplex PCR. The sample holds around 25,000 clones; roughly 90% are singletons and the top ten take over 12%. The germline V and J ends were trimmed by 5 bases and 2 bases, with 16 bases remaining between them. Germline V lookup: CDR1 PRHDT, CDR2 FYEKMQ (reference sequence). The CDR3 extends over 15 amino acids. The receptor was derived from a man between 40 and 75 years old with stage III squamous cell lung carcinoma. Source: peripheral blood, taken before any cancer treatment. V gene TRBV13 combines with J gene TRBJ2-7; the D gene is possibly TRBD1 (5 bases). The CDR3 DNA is TGTGCCAGCAGCCTGCGACAGAAATTCACCTACGAGCAGTACTTC. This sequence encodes CASSLRQKFTYEQYF.